The 16 T cell receptor beta chains below were found in one sample sequenced in a study of CD8+ T cells in alopecia areata. After isolation, RNA underwent reverse transcription to generate cDNA as the sequencing template. The protocol was immunoSEQ multiplex PCR, while the TCRdb copy is restricted to in-frame clones and leaves out a portion. The data contain approximately 140,000 clones, roughly four fifths of them singletons. Treatment of the sample: oral pan-JAK inhibitor, 5-10 mg twice daily. The sequencing here drew on CD8+ T cells sorted from blood, taken at week 4, from a patient treated with tofacitinib. The receptor source for this set is a human donor with alopecia areata.

The chain combines TRBV5-1 with TRBJ2-1, with 8 bases identical to TRBD1. Germline V gene sequence: CDR1 SGHRS, CDR2 YFSETQ. J was trimmed by 0 bases and V by 6 bases; bases with no gene match: 5. This CDR3 spans 15 amino acids. CDR3 protein: CASTITGGSYNEQFF. CDR3 DNA sequence: TGCGCCAGCACAATAACAGGGGGCTCCTACAATGAGCAGTTCTTC.

This clone has just one count. The CDR3 loop reads CASRQDYNEQFF. The DNA for the CDR3 is TGTGCCAGCAGACAGGACTACAATGAGCAGTTCTTC. The rearrangement links TRBV27 to TRBJ2-1; TRBD1 is a possible D gene (5 bases). V lost 6 bases, J lost 3 bases, and 6 bases lay in between. From germline, CDR1 is MNHEY and CDR2 SMNVEV (reference sequence). The CDR3 runs 12 residues.

The gene calls are TRBV7-9 and TRBJ2-7; D gene unclear. From germline, CDR1 is SEHNR and CDR2 FQNEAQ (reference sequence). V lost 2 bases to trimming and J lost 1 base, with 9 bases between them. The CDR3 length is 14 residues. For the CDR3, the DNA is TGTGCCAGCAGCTTAAGTTACATGTCCTACGAGCAGTACTTC. It encodes CASSLSYMSYEQYF.

The chain combines TRBV4-1 with TRBJ2-7; no clear D. The CDR3 loop spans 13 amino acids. The V end lost 1 base, the J end lost 5 bases, and 9 bases lay between the germline ends. Per germline, CDR1 MGHRA and CDR2 YSYEKL. The CDR3 protein is CASSQVDGDEQYF. DNA for the CDR3: TGCGCCAGCAGCCAAGTGGACGGCGACGAGCAGTACTTC.

Remarks on this clone: The sample holds other DNA sequences that translate to the same CDR3. V is TRBV6-5 and J is TRBJ1-5; no clear D. The CDR3 covers 13 residues. Germline-derived CDR1 and CDR2 are MNHEY and SVGAGI. Deletions cut 2 bases from V and 2 bases from J, with 4 bases between. CDR3 sequence reads: CASSYGRNQPQHF. CDR3 bases: TGTGCCAGCAGTTACGGCCGCAATCAGCCCCAGCATTTT.

CDR3 loop: CASSQDVGATYTEAFF. CDR3 DNA: TGCGCCAGCAGCCAAGACGTCGGGGCGACGTACACTGAAGCTTTCTTT. The chain combines TRBV4-3 with TRBJ1-1; perhaps TRBD1 as D (5 bases). This CDR3 comprises 16 residues. Germline lookup yields CDR1 LGHNA and CDR2 YSLEER. Between the trimmed V and J ends, which lost 0 bases and 3 bases, there was a span of 14 bases.

The V and J genes are TRBV10-2 and TRBJ2-3, with a weak D call TRBD1 (5 bases). V lost 4 bases to trimming and J lost 0 bases, with 8 bases between them. This CDR3 comprises 14 residues. Germline-derived CDR1 and CDR2 are WSHSY and SAAADI. CDR3 region: CASSGQSSTDTQYF. The CDR3 DNA is TGCGCCAGCAGTGGACAGAGTAGCACAGATACGCAGTATTTT.

This clone has just one count. The chain links TRBV5-6 to TRBJ2-7; D unclear. The CDR3 spans 17 residues. The V gene's germline CDR1 is SGHDT and CDR2 YYEEEE. V was clipped by 4 bases and J by 5 bases, with 25 bases between them. As DNA, the CDR3 is TGTGCCAGCAGCCCCGGGTCCCAAAGGACCTTCCGCCACGAGCAGTACTTC. It is translated as CASSPGSQRTFRHEQYF.

The J gene is TRBJ1-2, the V gene TRBV29-1, with D uncertain. V was cut by 4 bases and J by 4 bases, with 13 bases left in between. Germline V lookup: CDR1 SQVTM, CDR2 ANQGSEA. This CDR3 has 13 residues. CDR3 coding DNA: TGCAGCGTTGGTGGGATAGGTCCCTATGGCTACACCTTC. Translating it yields CSVGGIGPYGYTF. The full variable domain, with the rest looked up from reference TRBV29-1 and TRBJ1-2, is SAVISQKPSRDICQRGTSLTIQCQVDSQVTMMFWYRQQPGQSLTLIATANQGSEATYESGFVIDKFPISRPNLTFSTLTVSNMSPEDSSIYLCSVGGIGPYGYTFGSGTRLTVV.

The DNA for the CDR3 is TGTGCCACCAGCAGAGTGGGGGCTGGGACTGAAGCTTTCTTT. Its translation: CATSRVGAGTEAFF. V gene TRBV15 combines with J gene TRBJ1-1; tentatively, D is TRBD1 (6 bases). The germline V and J ends were trimmed by 1 base and 5 bases, with 11 bases remaining between them. This CDR3 has 14 amino acids. Germline CDR1 LNHNV, CDR2 YYDKDF (reference sequence).

This chain uses TRBV30 with TRBJ2-1; D could derive from TRBD1 or TRBD2 (6 bases each). Trimming pared 1 base from V and 8 bases from J, leaving 12 bases between. There are 13 residues in the CDR3. The germline V gene has CDR1 GTSNPN and CDR2 SVGIG (reference sequence). CDR3 sequence reads: CAWSGTGRYEQFF. The CDR3 region has the DNA TGTGCCTGGAGTGGCACAGGGAGGTATGAGCAGTTCTTC.

V gene TRBV15 combines with J gene TRBJ2-3; D gene unclear. V lost 3 bases and J 0 bases, leaving 16 bases between the germline ends. Germline V gene lookup returns CDR1 LNHNV and CDR2 YYDKDF (reference sequence). The CDR3 is 17 amino acids. This chain's CDR3 is CATSRVYDSLSTDTQYF. The CDR3, as DNA: TGTGCCACCAGCAGGGTATACGACTCGCTTAGCACAGATACGCAGTATTTT.

This clone appeared once. The chain has TRBV19 and TRBJ1-5; no clear D gene. Germline-derived CDR1 and CDR2 are LNHDA and SQIVND (reference sequence). V lost 3 bases and J 2 bases, leaving 17 bases between the germline ends. CDR3 length: 17 amino acids. In DNA, the CDR3 is TGTGCCAGTAGTATCGGTGAGACCATGATTGGCAATCAGCCCCAGCATTTT. Residues: CASSIGETMIGNQPQHF.

The gene calls are TRBV6-5 and TRBJ2-7; perhaps TRBD1 as D (5 bases). From germline, CDR1 is MNHEY and CDR2 SVGAGI. This CDR3 contains 14 residues. With 0 bases removed from V and 5 bases from J, the gap between germline ends came to 11 bases. The CDR3 DNA is TGTGCCAGCAGTTACTCTAAGGGGCTGGACGAGCAGTACTTC. Its translation: CASSYSKGLDEQYF.

The chain employs TRBV6-5 and TRBJ1-2; D gene ambiguous. The ends were cut back, 6 bases at V and 4 bases at J, with 15 bases in the middle. CDR1 MNHEY and CDR2 SVGAGI come from the germline V gene. This CDR3 region has 14 residues. CDR3 DNA: TGTGCCAGCAGCCGGCCGGGTTCCTCCTATGGCTACACCTTC. It is translated as CASSRPGSSYGYTF.

This clone turned up a few times. CDR3 sequence: CASSYSRGRVGTQYF. CDR3 coding DNA: TGTGCCAGCAGTTACTCTAGAGGACGGGTGGGGACCCAGTACTTC. The chain is built from TRBV6-5 and TRBJ2-5; D ambiguous. Germline CDR1 reads MNHEY; CDR2 reads SVGAGI. The CDR3 is made up of 15 amino acids. V lost 0 bases and J lost 7, with 15 bases in between.